The 19 T cell receptor beta chains presented below share a single source sample, sequenced in a study of graft-versus-host responses after intestinal transplantation. Their antigen targets remain unknown. Clones were read by immunoSEQ multiplex PCR, and TCRdb kept only the in-frame ones, dropping some. The table has about 88,000 clones, 94% seen once. The specimen was unstimulated CD4+ T cells sorted from spleen or lymph node cells, collected before transplant. The receptors shown here come from a human donor who was the organ donor for an intestinal transplant.

The chain couples TRBV27 to TRBJ2-1; 11 bases match TRBD2. CDR1 and CDR2 from the germline V gene are MNHEY and SMNVEV (reference sequence). Germline trimming cut 4 bases from V and 2 bases from J; bases unmatched to any gene: 13. The CDR3 consists of 19 residues. CDR3 region: CASSSSGGRSPPPYNEQFF. In DNA, the CDR3 is TGTGCCAGCAGTTCTAGCGGGGGGCGATCCCCACCCCCCTACAATGAGCAGTTCTTC.

The chain recombines TRBV19 with TRBJ1-6; the match to TRBD1 covers 7 bases. The CDR3 contains 16 residues. Germline V gives CDR1 LNHDA, CDR2 SQIVND (reference sequence). V gave up 3 bases and J gave up 3 bases; unmatched junction bases: 5. The CDR3 region has the DNA TGTGCCAGTAGTATCACCGGGACAGTCTATAATTCACCCCTCCACTTT. Amino acid sequence: CASSITGTVYNSPLHF.

This clone has only one observation. The chain links TRBV5-1 to TRBJ1-2; possibly TRBD1 for D (6 bases). Trimming cost V 0 bases and J 8 bases, with 17 bases left between them. Germline V gene lookup returns CDR1 SGHRS and CDR2 YFSETQ. The CDR3 extends over 15 amino acids. DNA for the CDR3: TGCGCCAGCAGCTTGGGGGTGACAGGTTTTGGAGGCTACACCTTC. This encodes CASSLGVTGFGGYTF.

This chain uses TRBV5-1 with TRBJ2-3; D unclear. This CDR3 region has 11 residues. V shed 2 bases and J shed 5 bases, with 3 bases lying between them. CDR1 and CDR2 (germline): SGHRS, YFSETQ. The CDR3 nucleotides are TGCGCCAGCAGCTTCGGAGATACGCAGTATTTT. This codes for CASSFGDTQYF.

This chain links TRBV6-1 with TRBJ1-5; D not certain. Trimming pared 3 bases from V and 4 bases from J, leaving 10 bases between. This CDR3 contains 14 residues. Germline-derived CDR1 and CDR2 are MNHNS and SASEGT. For the CDR3, the DNA is TGTGCCAGCAGTGACGTTTGGAGAAATCAGCCCCAGCATTTT. Its protein product is CASSDVWRNQPQHF.

The chain has TRBV21-1 and TRBJ1-3. TRBV21-1 is termed a pseudogene. The CDR3 covers 15 residues. The CDR3 spells CASSKTWRAGNTIYF. The CDR3 DNA is TGTGCCAGCAGCAAAACGTGGAGGGCTGGAAACACCATATATTTT.

V and J are TRBV10-3 and TRBJ1-5; possible D gene TRBD1, 5 bases. The V and J ends lost 10 bases and 4 bases respectively, with 17 bases between them. This CDR3 contains 14 residues. The germline gives CDR1 ENHRY, CDR2 SYGVKD. CDR3 DNA sequence: TGTGCCACCACGACAGACCAGAAAAATCAGCCCCAGCATTTT. It specifies CATTTDQKNQPQHF.

With regard to this clone: Other DNA sequences within the sample encode an identical CDR3. J is TRBJ2-1 and V is TRBV7-3; TRBD1 matches 8 bases. Germline CDR1 is SGHTA and CDR2 is FQGTGA. The V segment lost 5 bases and the J segment 9 bases; nucleotides outside the gene matches: 3. This CDR3 has 12 amino acids. The CDR3: CASSPTGGEQFF. The CDR3 nucleotides read TGTGCCAGCAGCCCCACAGGGGGTGAGCAGTTCTTC.

The chain carries TRBV7-3 and TRBJ2-3, with TRBD2 matching 12 bases. The CDR3 has 16 residues. J gave up 8 bases and V 4 bases, and 10 bases lay outside the gene matches. Germline loops: CDR1 SGHTA, CDR2 FQGTGA. The CDR3 region is CASSSDPSGGAVTQYF. The CDR3 bases are TGTGCCAGCAGCTCCGACCCTAGCGGGGGGGCCGTTACGCAGTATTTT.

The chain is built from TRBV12-5 and TRBJ1-1; unclear D gene. Trimming pared 2 bases from V and 1 base from J, leaving 11 bases between. Germline assignment: CDR1 LGHNT and CDR2 FRNRAP. The CDR3 contains 15 residues. The CDR3 DNA reads as TGTGCTAGTGGTTTGTATCGCTCCGGGAACACTGAAGCTTTCTTT. It specifies CASGLYRSGNTEAFF. Drawing the rest from reference TRBV12-5 and TRBJ1-1, the complete variable domain is DARVTQTPRHKVTEMGQEVTMRCQPILGHNTVFWYRQTMMQGLELLAYFRNRAPLDDSGMPKDRFSAEMPDATLATLKIQPSEPRDSAVYFCASGLYRSGNTEAFFGQGTRLTVV.

This chain joins TRBV2 and TRBJ2-2; 9 positions agree with TRBD1. V dropped 6 bases and J dropped 0; count of bases not matched to a gene: 8. The CDR3 covers 17 residues. Looked up from germline, CDR1 is SNHLY and CDR2 is FYNNEI. Written as DNA, the CDR3 is TGTGCCAGCAGGAAAATAGGGACAGGGTCGAACACCGGGGAGCTGTTTTTT. Its protein is CASRKIGTGSNTGELFF.

V gene TRBV28 combines with J gene TRBJ2-1; 9 bases are shared with TRBD1. Germline values: CDR1 MDHEN, CDR2 SYDVKM. Losses at the gene ends were 6 bases for V and 3 bases for J; bases not matched to a gene: 9. This CDR3 spans 16 amino acids. CDR3 protein: CASSLAGTGHYNEQFF. The CDR3 nucleotides are TGTGCCAGCAGCCTTGCCGGGACAGGGCACTACAATGAGCAGTTCTTC.

This chain links TRBV5-4 with TRBJ2-3; 16 bases align to TRBD2. Germline loops: CDR1 SGHNT, CDR2 YYREEE (reference sequence). This CDR3 region has 16 residues. Trimming cost V 4 bases and J 3 bases; bases outside gene matches: 2. CDR3 nucleotides: TGTGCCAGCAGCGAGGGACTAGCGGGGGGGACAGATACGCAGTATTTT. Translated: CASSEGLAGGTDTQYF.

The CDR3 loop reads CSVNRGNTEAFF. In DNA, the CDR3 is TGCAGCGTTAATAGAGGGAACACTGAAGCTTTCTTT. V and J are TRBV29-1 and TRBJ1-1; D uncertain. The germline V and J ends were trimmed by 5 bases and 1 base, with 8 bases remaining between them. This CDR3 has 12 residues. Germline V gene lookup returns CDR1 SQVTM and CDR2 ANQGSEA.

V usage is TRBV7-8 and J usage is TRBJ1-2; D remains unclear. The CDR3 covers 13 residues. V shed 2 bases and J shed 4 bases, with 8 bases lying between them. The germline V gene encodes CDR1 SGHVS and CDR2 FQNEAQ. CDR3 loop: CASSLSTPYGYTF. In DNA, the CDR3 is TGTGCCAGCAGCTTATCGACACCCTATGGCTACACCTTC.

The genes are TRBV28 and TRBJ2-6; D not resolved. The germline CDR1 and CDR2 sequences are MDHEN and SYDVKM. V lost 4 bases to trimming and J lost 3 bases, with 4 bases between them. The CDR3 spans 13 residues. The CDR3 DNA reads as TGTGCCAGCAGTTCCCGTGGGGCCAACGTCCTGACTTTC. This gives the protein CASSSRGANVLTF.

The V gene is TRBV7-8, the J gene TRBJ1-1, with D maybe TRBD1 (6 bases). CDR1 is SGHVS, CDR2 FQNEAQ, per germline. Trimming took off 4 bases at V and 0 bases at J, with 12 bases between the two ends. This CDR3 has 15 residues. CDR3 amino acids: CASSSTTGMNTEAFF. CDR3 coding DNA: TGTGCCAGCAGCTCAACGACAGGCATGAACACTGAAGCTTTCTTT.

This chain joins TRBV10-3 and TRBJ1-1; D not certain. Per germline, CDR1 ENHRY and CDR2 SYGVKD. Trimming left V 0 bases short and J 4 bases short, with 12 bases between. This CDR3 comprises 15 residues. The CDR3 spells CAISESGVRGTEAFF. The CDR3 DNA sequence: TGTGCCATCAGTGAGTCCGGGGTTCGTGGCACTGAAGCTTTCTTT.

The rearrangement joins TRBV6-6 to TRBJ2-7; tentative D call: TRBD1 (6 bases). The ends were cut back, 2 bases at V and 2 bases at J, with 13 bases in the middle. Germline lookup yields CDR1 MNHNY and CDR2 SVGAGI (reference sequence). This CDR3 spans 15 amino acids. CDR3 bases: TGTGCCAGCAGTTACGATAAGACAGGAACCTACGAGCAGTACTTC. Its protein is CASSYDKTGTYEQYF.